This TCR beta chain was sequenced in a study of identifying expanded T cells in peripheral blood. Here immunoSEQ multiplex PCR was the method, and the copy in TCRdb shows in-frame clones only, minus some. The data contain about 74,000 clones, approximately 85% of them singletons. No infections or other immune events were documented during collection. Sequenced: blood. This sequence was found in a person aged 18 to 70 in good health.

CDR3 loop: CASSLRSGDHNEQFF. CDR3 DNA: TGTGCCAGCAGCTTGCGTAGCGGGGACCACAATGAGCAGTTCTTC. The rearrangement links TRBV7-2 to TRBJ2-1; 8 bases agree with TRBD2. Germline V CDR1 and CDR2: SGHTA, FQGNSA. J gave up 5 bases and V 3 bases, and 6 bases lay outside the gene matches. The CDR3 loop spans 15 amino acids.